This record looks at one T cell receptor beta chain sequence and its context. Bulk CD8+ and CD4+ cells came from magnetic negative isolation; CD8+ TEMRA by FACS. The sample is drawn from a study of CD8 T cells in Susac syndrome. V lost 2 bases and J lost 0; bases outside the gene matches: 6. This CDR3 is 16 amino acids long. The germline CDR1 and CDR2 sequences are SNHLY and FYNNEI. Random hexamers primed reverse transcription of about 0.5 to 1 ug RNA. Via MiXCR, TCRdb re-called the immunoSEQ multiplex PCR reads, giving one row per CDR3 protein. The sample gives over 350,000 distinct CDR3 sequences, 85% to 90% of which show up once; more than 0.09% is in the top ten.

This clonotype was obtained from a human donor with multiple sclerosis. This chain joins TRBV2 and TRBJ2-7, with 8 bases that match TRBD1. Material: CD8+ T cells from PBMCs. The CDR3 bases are TGTGCCAGCAGTGAATGGGGGCAGGGGGCCTCCTACGAGCAGTACTTC. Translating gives CASSEWGQGASYEQYF.